The TCR beta chain described here comes from a study of blood T cell repertoires in COVID-19. About the study: COVID-19 samples, acute and convalescent, were from the United States, Italy and Spain.

Using immunoSEQ multiplex PCR, the repertoire was profiled, and TCRdb retains in-frame clones only, with some absent. Of over 20,000 clones in the sample, 85% to 90% are singletons; the top ten hold about 19%. The CDR3 sequence is 15 residues long. The germline V and J ends were trimmed by 3 bases and 5 bases, with 16 bases remaining between them. Per the germline V gene, CDR1 is LNHDA and CDR2 is SQIVND (reference sequence). This clone was recorded only once. This receptor was taken from a man aged 65-85 years with active COVID-19. The V call is TRBV19, the J call TRBJ1-2; D is unclear. The sequenced material came from peripheral blood. The chain's CDR3 is CASSIPGLSVYGYTF. In nucleotides, the CDR3 is TGTGCCAGTAGTATCCCCGGACTCTCCGTTTATGGCTACACCTTC. Supplemented by reference TRBV19 and TRBJ1-2, the full variable domain reads DGGITQSPKYLFRKEGQNVTLSCEQNLNHDAMYWYRQDPGQGLRLIYYSQIVNDFQKGDIAEGYSVSREKKESFPLTVTSAQKNPTAFYLCASSIPGLSVYGYTFGSGTRLTVV.